One T cell receptor (beta chain) is described in this entry. Antigen specificity is unknown. Looked up from germline, CDR1 is SGHRS and CDR2 is YFSETQ. V dropped 0 bases and J dropped 4; count of bases not matched to a gene: 2. This CDR3 comprises 14 residues. The source of the sample is a study of identifying expanded T cells in peripheral blood. Data came from immunoSEQ multiplex PCR; TCRdb stores just in-frame clones and leaves some out. The sample lists around 91,000 clones, around 88% seen once, with 4% in the top ten. Points from the study as a whole: Two-week clone count variance significantly increased as total template count grew. About 1.3 clones differed between technical replicates, versus approximately 16 and 20 over time.

Sequencing was carried out using blood. V is TRBV5-1 and J is TRBJ2-3; 7 positions match TRBD1. The sequence was collected from a person aged 18 to 75 in good health. The CDR3, as DNA: TGCGCCAGCAGCTTGGTCCAGGGGGCAGATACGCAGTATTTT. Encoded protein: CASSLVQGADTQYF.